One TCR beta chain is described in this entry. Its matching antigen is unknown. One base away lies a much larger clone, so this may be a sequencing read error. There are 15 residues in the CDR3. Germline V CDR1 and CDR2: MNHEY, SMNVEV (reference sequence). With V trimmed by 4 bases and J by 15 bases, 17 bases remained unmatched. Together with a sample-barcoded 5' primer, a J-beta primer mix was included in a second PCR lasting about 6 to 12 cycles. TCRdb independently ran MiXCR on the 5' RACE reads; one entry per CDR3 protein. Here the sample spans over 550,000 distinct CDR3 sequences, less than 35% being singletons. These data originate in a study of blood T cells in healthy people across ages. Study results and limitations: The unsorted PBMCs prevented any conclusive comparison of naive versus antigen-experienced cells.

Sequencing was done on a sample of blood. The receptor was derived from a woman at least 80 years old in good health. The rearrangement uses TRBV27 and TRBJ2-4, with TRBD1 matching 8 bases. In DNA, the CDR3 is TGTGCCAGCAGTTCCGGACAGGGAAACTCCTACGAGCGGTACTTC. It specifies CASSSGQGNSYERYF.